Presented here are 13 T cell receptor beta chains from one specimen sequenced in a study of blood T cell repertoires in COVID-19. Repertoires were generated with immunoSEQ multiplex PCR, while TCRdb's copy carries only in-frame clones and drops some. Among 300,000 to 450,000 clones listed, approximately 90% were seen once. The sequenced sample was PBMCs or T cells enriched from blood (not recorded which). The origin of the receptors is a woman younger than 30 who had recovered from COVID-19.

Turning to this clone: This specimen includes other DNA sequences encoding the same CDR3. In DNA form, the CDR3 reads TGTGCCAGCAGCTTCCGGGACAGGGCAACCGGGGAGCTGTTTTTT. Protein product: CASSFRDRATGELFF. The V and J genes are TRBV5-6 and TRBJ2-2; the match to TRBD1 covers 9 bases. J gave up 5 bases and V 2 bases, and 4 bases lay outside the gene matches. Germline V gene lookup returns CDR1 SGHDT and CDR2 YYEEEE. The CDR3 covers 15 residues.

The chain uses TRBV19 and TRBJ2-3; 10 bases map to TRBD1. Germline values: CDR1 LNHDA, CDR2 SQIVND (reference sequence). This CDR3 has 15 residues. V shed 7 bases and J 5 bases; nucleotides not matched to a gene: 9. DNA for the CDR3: TGTGCCAGTATTTCGGGGACAGGGGCAAGAGATACGCAGTATTTT. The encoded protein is CASISGTGARDTQYF.

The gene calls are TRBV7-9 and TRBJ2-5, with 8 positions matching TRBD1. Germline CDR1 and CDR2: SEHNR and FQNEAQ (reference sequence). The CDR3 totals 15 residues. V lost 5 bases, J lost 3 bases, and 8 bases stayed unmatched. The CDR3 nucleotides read TGTGCCAGCAGCAACGACAGGGGTAGGGAAGAGACCCAGTACTTC. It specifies CASSNDRGREETQYF.

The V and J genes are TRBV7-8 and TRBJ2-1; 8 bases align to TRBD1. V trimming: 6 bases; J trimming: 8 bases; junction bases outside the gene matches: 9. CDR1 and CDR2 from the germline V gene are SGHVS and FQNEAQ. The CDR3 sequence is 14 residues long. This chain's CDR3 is CASSRDRILDEQFF. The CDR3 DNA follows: TGTGCCAGCAGTCGGGACAGGATTCTGGATGAGCAGTTCTTC.

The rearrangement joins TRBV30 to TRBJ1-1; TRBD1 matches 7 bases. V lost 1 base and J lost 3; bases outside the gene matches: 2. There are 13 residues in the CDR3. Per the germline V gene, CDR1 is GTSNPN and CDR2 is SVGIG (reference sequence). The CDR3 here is CAWSARGDTEAFF. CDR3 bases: TGTGCCTGGAGTGCCAGGGGGGACACTGAAGCTTTCTTT.

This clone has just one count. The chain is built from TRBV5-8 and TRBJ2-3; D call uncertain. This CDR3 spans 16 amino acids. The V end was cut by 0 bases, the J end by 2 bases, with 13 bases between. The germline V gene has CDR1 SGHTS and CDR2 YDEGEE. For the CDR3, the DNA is TGTGCCAGCAGCTTGGCAGGTTCTACAGCCACAGATACGCAGTATTTT. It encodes CASSLAGSTATDTQYF.

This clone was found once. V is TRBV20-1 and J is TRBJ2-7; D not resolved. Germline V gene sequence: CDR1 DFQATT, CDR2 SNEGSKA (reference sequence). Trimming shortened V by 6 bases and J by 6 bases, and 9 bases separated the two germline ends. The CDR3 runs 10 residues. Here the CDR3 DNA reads TGCAGTGCGGTAAACGGCGAGCAGTACTTC. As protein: CSAVNGEQYF.

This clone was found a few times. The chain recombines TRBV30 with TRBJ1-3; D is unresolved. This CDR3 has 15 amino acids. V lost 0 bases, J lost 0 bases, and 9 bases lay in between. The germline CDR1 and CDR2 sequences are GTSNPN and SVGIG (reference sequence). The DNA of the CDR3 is TGTGCCTGGAGTGTAGAGGGTCGCTCTGGAAACACCATATATTTT. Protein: CAWSVEGRSGNTIYF.

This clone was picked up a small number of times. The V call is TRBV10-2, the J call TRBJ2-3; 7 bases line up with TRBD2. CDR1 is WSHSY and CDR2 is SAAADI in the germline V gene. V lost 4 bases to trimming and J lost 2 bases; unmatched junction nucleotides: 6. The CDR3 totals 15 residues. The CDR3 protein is CASSASSGDTDTQYF. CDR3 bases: TGCGCCAGCAGTGCTTCAAGCGGGGACACAGATACGCAGTATTTT.

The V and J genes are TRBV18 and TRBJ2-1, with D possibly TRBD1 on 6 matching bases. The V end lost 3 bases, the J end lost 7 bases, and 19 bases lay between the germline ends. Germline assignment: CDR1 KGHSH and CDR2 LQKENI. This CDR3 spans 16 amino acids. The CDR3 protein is CASSPSGTSRRNEQFF. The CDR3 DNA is TGTGCCAGCTCACCCTCCGGGACAAGTCGGCGTAATGAGCAGTTCTTC.

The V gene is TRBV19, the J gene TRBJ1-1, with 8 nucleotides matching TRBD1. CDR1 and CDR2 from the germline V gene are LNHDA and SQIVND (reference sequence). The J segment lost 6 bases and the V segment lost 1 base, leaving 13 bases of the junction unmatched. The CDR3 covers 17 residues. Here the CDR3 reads CASSIGLFPGTGPEAFF. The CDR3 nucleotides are TGTGCCAGTAGTATAGGCCTCTTTCCTGGGACAGGCCCTGAAGCTTTCTTT.

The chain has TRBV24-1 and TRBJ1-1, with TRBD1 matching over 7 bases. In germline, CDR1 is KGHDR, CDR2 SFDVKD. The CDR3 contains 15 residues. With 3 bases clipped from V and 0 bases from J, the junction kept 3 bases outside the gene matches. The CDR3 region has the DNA TGTGCCACCAGTGATACAGGGGATATGAACACTGAAGCTTTCTTT. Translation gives CATSDTGDMNTEAFF.

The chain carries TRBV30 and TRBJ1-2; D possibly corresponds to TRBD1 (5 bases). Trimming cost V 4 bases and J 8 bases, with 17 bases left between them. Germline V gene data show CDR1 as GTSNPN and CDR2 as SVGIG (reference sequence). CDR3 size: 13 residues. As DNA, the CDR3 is TGTGCCTGGACCACAACTCGGACAAGAGGCTACACCTTC. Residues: CAWTTTRTRGYTF.